A selection of T cell receptor beta chains follows, all from one sample in a study of shared clonotypes between healthy human individuals. Assay: immunoSEQ multiplex PCR; the TCRdb copy retains only in-frame clones and omits some. The sample has roughly 640,000 clones; 95% to 98% are singletons. Sequenced: naive CD4+ T cells sorted from blood. These TCRs come from a woman in her 30s in good health. Both conserved end residues are part of each CDR3. A D gene is named only where the DNA matches it firmly. Clone size appears in some rows only: once, few, many, or a class for an expanded clone.

once 15 TRBD1 TRBJ1-1 TRBV5-4 CASSKQGAADTEAFF TGTGCCAGCAGCAAACAGGGGGCTGCGGACACTGAAGCTTTCTTT
- 14 - TRBJ2-1 TRBV27 CASSPPSSYNEQFF TGTGCCAGCAGTCCACCGAGCTCCTACAATGAGCAGTTCTTC
- 15 - TRBJ1-2 TRBV5-1 CASSLEWGPVYGYTF TGCGCCAGCAGCTTGGAGTGGGGGCCAGTCTATGGCTACACCTTC
- 14 - TRBJ2-1 TRBV2 CASSPRNGANEQFF TGTGCCAGCAGTCCACGAAACGGTGCGAATGAGCAGTTCTTC
- 14 - TRBJ2-2 TRBV11-2 CASRPGGYPGELFF TGTGCCAGCAGACCAGGGGGGTATCCCGGGGAGCTGTTTTTT
- 15 - TRBJ1-3 TRBV2 CASSPRTNTGNTIYF TGTGCCAGCAGCCCCCGGACAAATACTGGAAACACCATATATTTT
- 16 TRBD1 TRBJ1-3 TRBV19 CASSMSGTGVGNTIYF TGTGCCAGTAGTATGTCCGGGACAGGGGTTGGAAACACCATATATTTT
- 19 TRBD2 TRBJ2-1 TRBV10-1 CASIRRGAGGPKYVDEQFF TGCGCCAGCATCCGAAGAGGGGCGGGAGGGCCAAAATATGTGGATGAGCAGTTCTTC
- 14 - TRBJ1-2 TRBV6-4 CASSDSGGTYGYTF TGTGCCAGCAGTGACTCGGGGGGGACTTATGGCTACACCTTC
- 18 TRBD2 TRBJ2-2 TRBV7-8 CASSLALRAGANTGELFF TGTGCCAGCAGCTTAGCGCTAAGAGCGGGGGCGAACACCGGGGAGCTGTTTTTT
- 16 TRBD2 TRBJ2-2 TRBV7-6 CASSLGGGRGAGELFF TGTGCCAGCAGCTTAGGGGGCGGGAGAGGCGCCGGGGAGCTGTTTTTT
- 17 - TRBJ1-4 TRBV27 CASSLSGQPRTNEKLFF TGTGCCAGCAGTTTATCGGGGCAGCCAAGAACTAATGAAAAACTGTTTTTT
- 17 TRBD2 TRBJ2-5 TRBV28 CASRNLAGGPWGETQYF TGTGCCAGCAGGAACCTAGCGGGAGGGCCCTGGGGGGAGACCCAGTACTTC
- 18 - TRBJ1-3 TRBV21-1 CASSLTGEIQRVGNTIYF TGTGCCAGCAGCCTTACAGGGGAAATCCAGCGGGTTGGAAACACCATATATTTT
- 17 TRBD2 TRBJ2-1 TRBV4-1 CASSQVTAGGPYNEQFF TGCGCCAGCAGCCAAGTTACGGCGGGAGGGCCCTACAATGAGCAGTTCTTC
- 15 - TRBJ1-2 TRBV7-9 CASSSTQTVNYGYTF TGTGCCAGCAGCTCAACTCAGACAGTTAACTATGGCTACACCTTC
- 16 - TRBJ2-5 TRBV9 CASTAGVADLVETQYF TGTGCCAGCACCGCCGGGGTGGCGGACCTTGTGGAGACCCAGTACTTC
- 14 - TRBJ2-5 TRBV5-6 CASSHDGKIGTQYF TGTGCCAGCAGCCATGACGGGAAAATAGGGACCCAGTACTTC
- 14 TRBD2 TRBJ2-7 TRBV7-6 CASSWQAGGYEQYF TGTGCCAGCAGCTGGCAAGCGGGAGGCTACGAGCAGTACTTC
- 14 - TRBJ1-5 TRBV27 CASSLLGGNQPQHF TGTGCCAGCAGCCTTCTTGGGGGCAATCAGCCCCAGCATTTT
- 15 TRBD1 TRBJ1-1 TRBV6-6 CASSYLRGRNTEAFF TGTGCCAGCAGTTACCTCAGGGGGCGGAACACTGAAGCTTTCTTT
- 13 TRBD1 TRBJ1-2 TRBV28 CASSSGQVYGYTF TGTGCCAGCAGTTCCGGACAGGTCTATGGCTACACCTTC
- 17 - TRBJ1-5 TRBV5-1 CASSFSPGRVTGQPQHF TGCGCCAGCAGCTTTTCTCCCGGGAGGGTAACAGGTCAGCCCCAGCATTTT
- 15 - TRBJ1-1 TRBV19 CASRPLRKMNTEAFF TGTGCCAGTAGACCTCTAAGGAAAATGAACACTGAAGCTTTCTTT
- 12 - TRBJ2-7 TRBV11-2 CASRSRVPEQYF TGTGCCAGCCGCTCGAGGGTCCCCGAGCAGTACTTC
- 15 TRBD1 TRBJ1-2 TRBV28 CASSDHSQGTYGYTF TGTGCCAGCAGTGACCACTCACAGGGGACCTATGGCTACACCTTC
- 14 - TRBJ2-1 TRBV19 CASRATSKDNEQFF TGTGCCAGTAGGGCGACTAGTAAGGACAATGAGCAGTTCTTC
- 17 TRBD2 TRBJ2-2 TRBV5-1 CASSLGTSGSYTGELFF TGCGCCAGCAGCTTGGGGACTAGCGGGAGTTACACCGGGGAGCTGTTTTTT
once 14 - TRBJ2-2 TRBV28 CASSSATRLGELFF TGTGCCAGCAGTTCTGCAACCCGTCTTGGGGAGCTGTTTTTT
- 16 - TRBJ1-5 TRBV7-8 CASSLGRRGLNQPQHF TGTGCCAGCAGCTTAGGTAGGAGGGGCCTAAATCAGCCCCAGCATTTT
- 15 - TRBJ2-3 TRBV30 CAWSVHGGSTDTQYF TGTGCCTGGAGTGTACATGGGGGCAGCACAGATACGCAGTATTTT
- 14 - TRBJ2-2 TRBV16 CASSQPGDTGELFF TGTGCCAGCAGCCAACCGGGAGACACCGGGGAGCTGTTTTTT
- 17 TRBD2 TRBJ2-2 TRBV18 CASSALAGGSNTGELFF TGTGCCAGCTCCGCACTAGCGGGAGGTTCGAACACCGGGGAGCTGTTTTTT
- 13 TRBD1 TRBJ2-7 TRBV18 CASSSRQGGEQYF TGTGCCAGCTCATCTCGACAGGGTGGAGAGCAGTACTTC
- 14 - TRBJ2-3 TRBV28 CASRGGTNTDTQYF TGTGCCAGCAGGGGTGGGACAAACACAGATACGCAGTATTTT
once 19 - TRBJ2-7 TRBV5-4 CASSLRFFGSTGTNYEQYF TGTGCCAGCAGCTTGAGGTTTTTCGGTTCAACCGGGACCAACTACGAGCAGTACTTC
- 14 TRBD1 TRBJ1-5 TRBV19 CASMTGPWNQPQHF TGTGCCAGTATGACAGGGCCCTGGAATCAGCCCCAGCATTTT
- 16 TRBD2 TRBJ2-3 TRBV10-1 CASSEFTSGNSHTQYF TGCGCCAGCAGTGAGTTCACTAGCGGGAATTCACATACGCAGTATTTT
- 14 - TRBJ1-5 TRBV7-2 CASSPGGGYQPQHF TGTGCCAGCAGCCCTGGGGGGGGGTACCAGCCCCAGCATTTT
- 15 - TRBJ2-2 TRBV5-1 CASSLGGETTGELFF TGCGCCAGCAGCTTGGGCGGGGAAACCACCGGGGAGCTGTTTTTT
- 14 TRBD1 TRBJ2-7 TRBV28 CASRGQGATYEQYF TGTGCCAGCAGAGGACAGGGGGCCACCTACGAGCAGTACTTC
- 15 TRBD2 TRBJ2-1 TRBV5-4 CASSPRTSGFDEQFF TGTGCCAGCAGCCCACGGACTAGCGGGTTCGATGAGCAGTTCTTC
- 16 TRBD2 TRBJ2-5 TRBV7-7 CASSSGTSGAQETQYF TGTGCCAGCAGCTCGGGGACTAGCGGGGCCCAAGAGACCCAGTACTTC